In its sample, the clone carrying this TCR beta chain was seen once. These data come from a study of T cell changes during pregnancy in multiple sclerosis. The assay was immunoSEQ multiplex PCR, and TCRdb's table has in-frame clones only and misses some. The data show 25,000 to 35,000 clones, 90% seen once. Trimming shortened V by 1 base and J by 5 bases, and 12 bases separated the two germline ends. The V gene's germline CDR1 is SGHTA and CDR2 FQGNSA. The CDR3 loop spans 14 amino acids. This clonotype was obtained from a female donor in good health, enrolled as a control in a pregnancy study. Sequenced here: CD4+ T cells from peripheral blood mononuclear cells, sampled in the third trimester of pregnancy. The chain combines TRBV7-2 with TRBJ2-7; D possibly corresponds to TRBD2 (6 bases). The CDR3 here is CASSLVPGVNEQYF. The CDR3, as DNA: TGTGCCAGCAGCTTAGTACCGGGAGTCAACGAGCAGTACTTC.